The 12 T cell receptor beta chains below were found in one sample sequenced in a study of CD8 T cells in ankylosing spondylitis. These receptors are not linked to any known antigen. TCRdb re-derived calls from the 5' RACE reads in MiXCR, one entry per CDR3 protein. The table records fewer than 550,000 distinct CDR3 sequences, over 4% of them present only once. Regarding the study as a whole: About 8 highly homologous variants made up a TCR beta motif, and this motif appeared characteristic of ankylosing spondylitis blood.

The material sequenced was blood, either unsorted or a sorted T cell fraction (not recorded which). Every receptor here comes from a male donor with ankylosing spondylitis.

This clonotype was seen many times. The J gene is TRBJ2-1, the V gene TRBV20-1; D is uncertain. In germline, CDR1 is DFQATT, CDR2 SNEGSKA (reference sequence). The CDR3 runs to 12 residues. The V end lost 6 bases, the J end lost 4 bases, and 10 bases lay between the germline ends. The DNA for the CDR3 is TGCAGTGCAGTGGTCCCGTACAATGAGCAGTTCTTC. Encoded protein: CSAVVPYNEQFF.

Worth noting for this clonotype: A much larger clone lies one base from this, so it may be a read error. The DNA for the CDR3 is TGTGCCAGCAACTACGAGGTCTACGAGCAGTGCTTC. This translates into CASNYEVYEQCF. The chain is built from TRBV11-2 and TRBJ2-7; D unresolved. CDR1 is SGHAT, CDR2 FQNNGV, per germline. The CDR3 sequence is 12 residues long. Combining the CDR3 with reference TRBV11-2 and TRBJ2-7 gives the whole variable domain EAGVAQSPRYKIIEKRQSVAFWCNPISGHATLYWYQQILGQGPKLLIQFQNNGVVDDSQLPKDRFSAERLKGVDSTLKIQPAKLEDSAVYLCASNYEVYEQCFGPGTRLTVT.

There are many counts of this clonotype. The CDR3 region is CSEVAVDNEQFF. The CDR3 DNA reads as TGCAGTGAAGTAGCGGTTGACAATGAGCAGTTCTTC. The chain recombines TRBV20-1 with TRBJ2-1; possible D gene TRBD2, 6 bases. Germline CDR1 reads DFQATT; CDR2 reads SNEGSKA (reference sequence). The CDR3 sequence is 12 residues long. V was clipped by 7 bases and J by 5 bases, with 12 bases between them.

V gene TRBV20-1 combines with J gene TRBJ2-3; 12 bases are a match to TRBD2. Germline CDR1 and CDR2: DFQATT and SNEGSKA (reference sequence). The CDR3 has 15 residues. With 3 bases clipped from V and 6 bases from J, the junction kept 7 bases outside the gene matches. CDR3 region: CSASLLAGGRDTQYF. The DNA for the CDR3 is TGCAGTGCTAGCTTGCTAGCGGGAGGGCGGGATACGCAGTATTTT.

This clonotype was observed at least ten times. Here the CDR3 reads CASSRFQRESTGELFF. For the CDR3, the DNA is TGTGCCAGCAGCCGCTTCCAGCGGGAAAGTACCGGGGAGCTGTTTTTT. V gene TRBV6-2 or TRBV6-3 combines with J gene TRBJ2-2, with 7 bases fitting TRBD2. Losses at the gene ends were 6 bases for V and 5 bases for J; bases not matched to a gene: 12. The CDR3 has 16 amino acids. Germline V gene sequence: CDR1 MNHEY, CDR2 SVGEGT.

This clonotype showed up many times. The genes are TRBV20-1 and TRBJ1-2, with TRBD1 matching 7 bases. V dropped 5 bases and J dropped 4; count of bases not matched to a gene: 7. The CDR3 totals 13 residues. The germline V gene encodes CDR1 DFQATT and CDR2 SNEGSKA (reference sequence). CDR3 DNA sequence: TGCAGTGCTCTACTGGACAGGAGCTATGGCTACACCTTC. Its protein product is CSALLDRSYGYTF.

This clonotype has a count of ten or more. The chain couples TRBV20-1 to TRBJ2-7; D tentatively reads TRBD1 or TRBD2 (5 bases each). The V end lost 3 bases, the J end lost 6 bases, and 18 bases lay between the germline ends. The germline gives CDR1 DFQATT, CDR2 SNEGSKA (reference sequence). The CDR3 has 14 amino acids. The CDR3 sequence: CSASPGWGIAEQYF. The DNA for the CDR3 is TGCAGTGCTAGTCCCGGATGGGGGATCGCCGAGCAGTACTTC.

This clonotype was detected many times. The rearrangement links TRBV18 to TRBJ1-2; D is undetermined. The CDR3 is made up of 14 amino acids. CDR1 and CDR2 (germline): KGHSH, LQKENI. The germline V and J ends were trimmed by 3 bases and 3 bases, with 11 bases remaining between them. The CDR3 region is CASSPGVRDYGYTF. In nucleotides, the CDR3 is TGTGCCAGCTCACCGGGAGTGAGGGACTATGGCTACACCTTC.

This clonotype was recorded at least ten times. This sequence joins TRBV7-2 and TRBJ2-5; no firm D call. The CDR3 is 12 amino acids. The V gene's germline CDR1 is SGHTA and CDR2 FQGNSA. The ends were cut back, 3 bases at V and 6 bases at J, with 8 bases in the middle. The CDR3 protein is CASSFESKTQYF. As DNA, the CDR3 is TGTGCCAGCAGCTTCGAGTCAAAGACCCAGTACTTC.

This clonotype has a handful of counts. This chain uses TRBV27 with TRBJ1-6, with D uncertain. Germline-derived CDR1 and CDR2 are MNHEY and SMNVEV (reference sequence). V gave up 5 bases and J gave up 10 bases, with 15 bases separating them. The length of the CDR3 is 14 residues. The CDR3 sequence: CASSEGPPGSPLHF. The CDR3 coding sequence is TGTGCCAGCAGTGAAGGCCCCCCGGGCTCACCCCTCCACTTT.

The sample holds many counts of this clonotype. This chain joins TRBV5-1 and TRBJ2-7; 8 bases line up with TRBD2. V dropped 2 bases and J dropped 5; count of bases not matched to a gene: 9. Germline values: CDR1 SGHRS, CDR2 YFSETQ. The CDR3 totals 15 residues. This CDR3 is CASSFMSGLANEQYF. In nucleotides, the CDR3 is TGCGCCAGCAGCTTCATGTCCGGACTAGCTAACGAGCAGTACTTC.

This clonotype was seen at least ten times. The chain employs TRBV7-6 and TRBJ1-2; D is undetermined. Trimming pared 5 bases from V and 8 bases from J, leaving 24 bases between. The germline gives CDR1 SGHVS, CDR2 FNYEAQ. CDR3 length: 16 amino acids. CDR3 loop: CASSQRVPDPREGYTF. CDR3 coding DNA: TGTGCCAGCAGCCAGAGGGTTCCGGACCCTCGGGAGGGCTACACCTTC.